The clone carrying this T cell receptor beta chain showed up just a few times. Its antigen is unknown. MiXCR, applied by TCRdb to the 5' RACE reads, yields one record per CDR3 protein. The sample lists some 120,000 distinct CDR3 sequences, approximately 5.9% occurring once. The germline V gene has CDR1 LGHNA and CDR2 YNFKEQ. V lost 6 bases to trimming and J lost 0 bases, with 15 bases between them. CDR3 length: 15 residues. This record comes from a study of T-cell memory formation after mild COVID-19. Study-level information: TCR clusters largely stayed donor specific. Study results and caveats: There was no confirmation that second-wave clones peaking on day 37 were SARS-CoV-2 specific. Cross-reactive memory apparently joined, as some responding clones appeared in pre-infection memory. Clones that shrank (day 15 to 85) were balanced CD4/CD8, whereas later expanders leaned CD4+.

This receptor was taken from an adult woman who had mild COVID-19 (a few samples of this study predate the infection). Cell type and time point are not known. The chain has TRBV4-2 and TRBJ2-7; a possible D gene is TRBD2 (6 bases). Material: PBMCs or a T cell subset sorted from them (not recorded which). The CDR3 DNA sequence: TGTGCCAGCAGAGGAGGCGGGACTCACTCCTACGAGCAGTACTTC. It translates to CASRGGGTHSYEQYF.